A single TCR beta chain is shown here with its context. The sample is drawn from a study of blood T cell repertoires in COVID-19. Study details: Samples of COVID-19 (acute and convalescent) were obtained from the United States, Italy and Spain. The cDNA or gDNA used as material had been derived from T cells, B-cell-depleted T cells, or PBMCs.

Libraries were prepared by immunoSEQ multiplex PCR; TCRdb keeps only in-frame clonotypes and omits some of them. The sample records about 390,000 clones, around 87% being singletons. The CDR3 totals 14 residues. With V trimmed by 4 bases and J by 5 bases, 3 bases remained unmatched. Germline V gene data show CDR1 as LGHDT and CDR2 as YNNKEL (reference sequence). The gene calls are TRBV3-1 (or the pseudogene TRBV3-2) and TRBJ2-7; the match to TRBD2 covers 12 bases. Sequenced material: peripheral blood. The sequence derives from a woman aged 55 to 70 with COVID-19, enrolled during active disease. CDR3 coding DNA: TGTGCCAGCAGCCCCACTAGCGGGGGGAACGAGCAGTACTTC. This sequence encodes CASSPTSGGNEQYF.